Given below is one T cell receptor beta chain in context. In the original analysis: Estimated nucleated cell counts came from reference gene primer amplification. Measured with immunoSEQ multiplex PCR; TCRdb has only the in-frame clones, and not every one. V and J calls and clone size are copied from that table; D and trimming were computed from the DNA. The sample has about 250,000 clones, around 85% seen once. These data are taken from a study of blood T cell repertoires in COVID-19. V was pared by 0 bases and J by 5 bases, with 7 bases of the junction left unmatched. The germline CDR1 and CDR2 sequences are SGHTA and FQGTGA. This CDR3 is 17 amino acids long.

The specimen was PBMCs or T cells enriched from blood (not recorded which). This receptor was identified in a woman aged 50 to 60 with acute COVID-19. The rearrangement links TRBV7-3 to TRBJ2-1, with TRBD2 matching 10 bases. CDR3 coding DNA: TGTGCCAGCAGCTTAACGAGGGTTAGCGGGGGGCACAATGAGCAGTTCTTC. This gives the protein CASSLTRVSGGHNEQFF.